A selection of T cell receptor beta chains follows, all from one sample in a study of cytomegalovirus exposure and HLA in healthy donors. Sequenced by immunoSEQ multiplex PCR; TCRdb stores in-frame clones only, minus some. The sample holds about 200,000 clones, 86% seen once. Material for sequencing was PBMCs. The receptors were gathered from a woman under 40 in good health and CMV-seronegative. The CDR3 runs from the conserved cysteine through the conserved F or W. The D gene is left open where the match is weak. The size entry is marked missing in some rows and otherwise reads once, few, many or a size class.

clone_size j_call v_call d_call cdr3_aa cdr3_nt
NA TRBJ1-4 TRBV6-5 TRBD1 CASGQGPQPNEKLFF TGTGCCAGCGGACAGGGGCCCCAACCTAATGAAAAACTGTTTTTT
NA TRBJ2-2 TRBV19 NA CASSPQGLAGELFF TGTGCCAGTAGTCCCCAGGGTCTGGCCGGGGAGCTGTTTTTT
NA TRBJ2-1 TRBV5-4 NA CASSFLAGTVYNEQFF TGTGCCAGCAGCTTTCTTGCCGGGACTGTCTACAATGAGCAGTTCTTC
NA TRBJ2-7 TRBV27 TRBD1 CASGFGTATSYEQYF TGTGCCAGCGGATTCGGGACAGCAACCTCCTACGAGCAGTACTTC
few TRBJ1-1 TRBV5-4 TRBD1 CASSGQGLNTEAFF TGTGCCAGCAGCGGACAGGGGCTGAACACTGAAGCTTTCTTT
NA TRBJ1-3 TRBV5-1 TRBD1 CASSADRGSRDTIYF TGCGCCAGCAGCGCGGACAGGGGGAGTAGGGACACCATATATTTT
NA TRBJ2-1 TRBV2 TRBD2 CASRQRLAPYNEQFF TGTGCCAGCAGACAGCGACTAGCTCCCTACAATGAGCAGTTCTTC
NA TRBJ1-1 TRBV28 NA CASSLRGVGLLNTEAFF TGTGCCAGCAGTTTACGGGGGGTCGGACTCTTGAACACTGAAGCTTTCTTT
NA TRBJ1-2 TRBV9 NA CASSAPPGSYGYTF TGTGCCAGCAGCGCACCTCCCGGTAGCTATGGCTACACCTTC
NA TRBJ2-3 TRBV7-6 TRBD1 CASSLKDRSTPWIDTQYF TGTGCCAGCAGCTTAAAGGACAGGAGCACCCCATGGATAGATACGCAGTATTTT
few TRBJ1-1 TRBV2 NA CASRQDITEAFF TGTGCCAGCAGACAAGACATCACTGAAGCTTTCTTT
once TRBJ2-5 TRBV5-1 NA CASSLSSSQETQYF TGCGCCAGCAGCTTGTCGAGCTCCCAAGAGACCCAGTACTTC
NA TRBJ2-5 TRBV7-3 NA CASSPWGGETQYF TGTGCCAGCAGCCCGTGGGGGGGCGAGACCCAGTACTTC
once TRBJ2-7 TRBV6-1 TRBD1 CASRDNPGQPYEQYF TGTGCCAGCAGGGATAATCCGGGACAGCCTTACGAGCAGTACTTC
once TRBJ1-2 TRBV2 NA CASSEDLPQGGYTF TGTGCCAGCAGTGAGGACCTGCCTCAGGGGGGCTACACCTTC
once TRBJ2-7 TRBV2 TRBD1 CASSTGTGSEQYF TGTGCCAGCAGCACCGGGACAGGGAGCGAGCAGTACTTC
NA TRBJ2-7 TRBV2 TRBD1 CASSASGTGARYEQYF TGTGCCAGCAGTGCCTCCGGGACAGGGGCGAGGTACGAGCAGTACTTC
NA TRBJ1-1 TRBV7-9 NA CASSPRFQANTEAFF TGTGCCAGCAGCCCCCGTTTCCAGGCGAACACTGAAGCTTTCTTT
NA TRBJ1-4 TRBV2 NA CASRPSTNEKLFF TGTGCCAGCCGTCCCTCAACTAATGAAAAACTGTTTTTT
NA TRBJ1-5 TRBV19 NA CASGNNHQPQHF TGTGCCAGTGGTAATAATCATCAGCCCCAGCATTTT
NA TRBJ2-1 TRBV7-9 NA CASSPLMGASYNEQFF TGTGCCAGCAGCCCCCTGATGGGGGCCTCCTACAATGAGCAGTTCTTC
NA TRBJ2-1 TRBV11-2 TRBD2 CASTLAGGNEQFF TGTGCCAGTACCCTAGCGGGAGGCAATGAGCAGTTCTTC
NA TRBJ2-3 TRBV11-2 NA CASSLDELGTSTDTQYF TGTGCCAGCAGCTTAGATGAACTAGGGACTAGCACAGATACGCAGTATTTT
NA TRBJ2-3 TRBV7-3 TRBD1 CASSPGQASTDTQYF TGTGCCAGCAGCCCAGGACAGGCAAGCACAGATACGCAGTATTTT
NA TRBJ2-7 TRBV11-2 TRBD1 CASSLGDRGYEQYF TGTGCCAGCAGCTTAGGGGACAGGGGATACGAGCAGTACTTC
once TRBJ1-1 TRBV25-1 NA CASTTGSHTEAFF TGTGCCAGCACAACCGGGTCCCACACTGAAGCTTTCTTT